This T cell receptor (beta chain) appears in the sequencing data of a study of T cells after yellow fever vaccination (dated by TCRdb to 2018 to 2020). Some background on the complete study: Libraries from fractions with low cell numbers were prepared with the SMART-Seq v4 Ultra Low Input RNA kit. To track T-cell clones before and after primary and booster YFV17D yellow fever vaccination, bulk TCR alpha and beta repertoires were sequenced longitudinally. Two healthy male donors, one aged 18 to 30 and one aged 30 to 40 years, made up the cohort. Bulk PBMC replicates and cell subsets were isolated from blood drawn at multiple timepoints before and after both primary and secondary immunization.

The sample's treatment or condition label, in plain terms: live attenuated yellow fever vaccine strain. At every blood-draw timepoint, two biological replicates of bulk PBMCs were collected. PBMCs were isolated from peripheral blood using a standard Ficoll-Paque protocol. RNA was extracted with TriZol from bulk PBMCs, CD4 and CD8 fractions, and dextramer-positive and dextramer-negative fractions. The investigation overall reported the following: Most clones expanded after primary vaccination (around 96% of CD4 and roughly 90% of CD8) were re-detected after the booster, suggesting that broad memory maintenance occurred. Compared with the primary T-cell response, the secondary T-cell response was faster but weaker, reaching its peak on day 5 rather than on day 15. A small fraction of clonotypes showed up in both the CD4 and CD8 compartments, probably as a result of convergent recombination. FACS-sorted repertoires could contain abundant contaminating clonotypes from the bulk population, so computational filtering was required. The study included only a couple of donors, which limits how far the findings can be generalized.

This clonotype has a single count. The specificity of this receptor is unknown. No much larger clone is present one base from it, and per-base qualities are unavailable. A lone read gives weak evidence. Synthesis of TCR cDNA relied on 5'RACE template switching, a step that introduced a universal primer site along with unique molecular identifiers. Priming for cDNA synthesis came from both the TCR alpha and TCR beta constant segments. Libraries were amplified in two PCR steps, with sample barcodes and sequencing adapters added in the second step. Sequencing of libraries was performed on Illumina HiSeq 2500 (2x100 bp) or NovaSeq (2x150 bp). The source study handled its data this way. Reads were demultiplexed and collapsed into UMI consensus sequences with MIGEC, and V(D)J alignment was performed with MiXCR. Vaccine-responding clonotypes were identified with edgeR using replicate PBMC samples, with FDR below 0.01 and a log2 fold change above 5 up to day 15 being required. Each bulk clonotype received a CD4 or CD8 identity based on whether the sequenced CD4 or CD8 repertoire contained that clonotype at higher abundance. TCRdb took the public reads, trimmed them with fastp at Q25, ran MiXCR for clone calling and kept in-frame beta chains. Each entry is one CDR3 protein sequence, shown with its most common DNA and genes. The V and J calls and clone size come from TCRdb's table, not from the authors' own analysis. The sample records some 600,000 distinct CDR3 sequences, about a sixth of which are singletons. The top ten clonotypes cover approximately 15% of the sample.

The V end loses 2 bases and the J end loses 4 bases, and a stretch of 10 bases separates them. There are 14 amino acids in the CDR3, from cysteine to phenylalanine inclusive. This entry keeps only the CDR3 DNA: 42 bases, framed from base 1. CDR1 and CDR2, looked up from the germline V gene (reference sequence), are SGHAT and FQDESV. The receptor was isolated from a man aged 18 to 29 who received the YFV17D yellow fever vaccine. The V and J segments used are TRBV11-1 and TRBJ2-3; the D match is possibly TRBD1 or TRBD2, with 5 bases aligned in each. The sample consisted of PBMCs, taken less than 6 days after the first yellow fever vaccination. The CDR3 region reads CASSLFRGADTQYF. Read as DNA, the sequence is TGTGCCAGCAGCTTATTCCGGGGCGCAGATACGCAGTATTTT. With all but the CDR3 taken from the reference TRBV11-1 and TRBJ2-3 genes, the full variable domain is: EAEVAQSPRYKITEKSQAVAFWCDPISGHATLYWYRQILGQGPELLVQFQDESVVDDSQLPKDRFSAERLKGVDSTLKIQPAELGDSAMYLCASSLFRGADTQYFGPGTRLTVL.